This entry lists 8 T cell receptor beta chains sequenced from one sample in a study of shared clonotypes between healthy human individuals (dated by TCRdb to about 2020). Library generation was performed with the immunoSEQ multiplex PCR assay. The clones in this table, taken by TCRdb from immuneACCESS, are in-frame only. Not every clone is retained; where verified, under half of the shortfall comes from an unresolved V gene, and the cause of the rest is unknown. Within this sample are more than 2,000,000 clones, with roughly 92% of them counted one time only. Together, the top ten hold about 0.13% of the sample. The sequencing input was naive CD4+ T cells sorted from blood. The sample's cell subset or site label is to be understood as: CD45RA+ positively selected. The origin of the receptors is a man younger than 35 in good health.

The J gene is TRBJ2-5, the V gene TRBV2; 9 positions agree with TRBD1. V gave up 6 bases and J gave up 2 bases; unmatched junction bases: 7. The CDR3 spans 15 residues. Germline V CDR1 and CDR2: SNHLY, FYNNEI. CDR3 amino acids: CASRRTGVRQETQYF. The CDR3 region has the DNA TGTGCCAGCAGGCGGACAGGGGTACGTCAAGAGACCCAGTACTTC.

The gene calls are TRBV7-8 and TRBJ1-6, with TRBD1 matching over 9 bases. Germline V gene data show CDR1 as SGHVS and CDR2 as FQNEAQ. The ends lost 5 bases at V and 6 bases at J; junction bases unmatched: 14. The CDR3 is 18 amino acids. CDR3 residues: CASSRRSSSGQGNSPLHF. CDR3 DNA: TGTGCCAGCAGCCGACGGTCTAGTTCGGGACAGGGTAATTCACCCCTCCACTTT.

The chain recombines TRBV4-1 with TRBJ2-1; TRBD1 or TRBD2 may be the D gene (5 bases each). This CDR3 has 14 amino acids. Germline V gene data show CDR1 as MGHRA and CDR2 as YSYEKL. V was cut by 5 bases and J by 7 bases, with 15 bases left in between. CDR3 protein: CASSRPEGTNEQFF. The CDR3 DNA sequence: TGCGCCAGCAGCAGGCCCGAAGGGACGAATGAGCAGTTCTTC.

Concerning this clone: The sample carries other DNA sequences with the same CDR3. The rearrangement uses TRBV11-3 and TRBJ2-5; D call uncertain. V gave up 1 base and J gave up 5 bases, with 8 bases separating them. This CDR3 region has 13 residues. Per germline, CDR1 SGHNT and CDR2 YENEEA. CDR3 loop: CASSLGPRETQYF. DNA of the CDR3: TGTGCCAGCAGCTTAGGGCCCAGGGAGACCCAGTACTTC.

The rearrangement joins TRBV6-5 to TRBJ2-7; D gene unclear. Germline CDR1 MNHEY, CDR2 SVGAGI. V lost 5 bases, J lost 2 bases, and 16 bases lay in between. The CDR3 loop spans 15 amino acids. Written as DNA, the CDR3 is TGTGCCAGCAGTAGAGCAATGGGCACAACCTACGAGCAGTACTTC. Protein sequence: CASSRAMGTTYEQYF.

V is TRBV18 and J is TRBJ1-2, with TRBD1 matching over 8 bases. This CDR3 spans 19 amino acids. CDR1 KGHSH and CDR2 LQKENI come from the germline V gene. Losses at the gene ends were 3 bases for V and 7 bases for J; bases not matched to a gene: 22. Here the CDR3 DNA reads TGTGCCAGCTCACCGACCCCCCCACCGATCGGACAGGGTGTAGGTGGCTACACCTTC. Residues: CASSPTPPPIGQGVGGYTF.

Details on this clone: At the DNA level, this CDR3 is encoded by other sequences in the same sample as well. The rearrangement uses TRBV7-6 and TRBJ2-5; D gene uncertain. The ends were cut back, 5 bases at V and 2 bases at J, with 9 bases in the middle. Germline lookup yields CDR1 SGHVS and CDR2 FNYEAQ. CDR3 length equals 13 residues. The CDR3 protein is CASSRRVQETQYF. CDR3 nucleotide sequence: TGTGCCAGCAGCCGCCGGGTGCAAGAGACCCAGTACTTC.

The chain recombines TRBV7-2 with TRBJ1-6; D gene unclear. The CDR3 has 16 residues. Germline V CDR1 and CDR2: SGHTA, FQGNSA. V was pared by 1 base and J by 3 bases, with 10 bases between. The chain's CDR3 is CASSLGGQNYNSPLHF. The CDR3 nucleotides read TGTGCCAGCAGCTTAGGGGGTCAGAACTATAATTCACCCCTCCACTTT.